Following are 3 T cell receptor beta chains from one sample sequenced in a study of T cell responses to AZD1222 COVID-19 vaccine. Profiling relied on immunoSEQ multiplex PCR, and the TCRdb table lists in-frame clones only, not all of them. This sample has more than 95,000 clones, with about 87% found just once. This specimen consisted of peripheral blood, obtained on day 0 of AZD1222 vaccination. The receptors originated from an adult in good health.

The chain recombines TRBV29-1 with TRBJ2-7; 8 bases fit TRBD1. The CDR3 loop spans 11 amino acids. Germline V gene lookup returns CDR1 SQVTM and CDR2 ANQGSEA. Unmatched junction bases numbered 3, after V lost 7 bases and J lost 4 bases. This chain's CDR3 is CSARGLYEQYF. For the CDR3, the DNA is TGCAGCGCCAGGGGGCTGTACGAGCAGTACTTC.

This chain connects TRBV27 to TRBJ2-1; 7 positions agree with TRBD2. The V gene end was trimmed by 4 bases and the J gene end by 3 bases; junction bases not matched to a gene: 3. Germline CDR1 and CDR2: MNHEY and SMNVEV (reference sequence). The CDR3 length is 14 residues. CDR3 sequence: CASSYGGIYNEQFF. CDR3 sequence (DNA): TGTGCCAGCAGTTACGGGGGGATCTACAATGAGCAGTTCTTC.

The rearrangement joins TRBV6-5 to TRBJ2-3; TRBD2 matches 11 bases. Looked up from germline, CDR1 is MNHEY and CDR2 is SVGAGI. The V segment lost 8 bases and the J segment 4 bases; nucleotides outside the gene matches: 8. The CDR3 runs to 15 residues. The CDR3 DNA follows: TGTGCCAGCGTTTTCACTAGCGGGAGCCCAGATACGCAGTATTTT. Translation: CASVFTSGSPDTQYF.